A single sample gave rise to the 17 T cell receptor beta chains below, sequenced in a study of T cells in women clearing cervical HPV infection (dated by TCRdb to between 2018 and 2020). To prepare the library, the immunoSEQ multiplex PCR assay was applied. The immuneACCESS repertoire file appears here via TCRdb, limited to in-frame rearrangements. These files lack a portion of the clones; in checked studies, under half of the deficit traces to unresolved V genes, and the cause of the others is not known. The table held for this sample gives under 35,000 clones. 3.5% of the sample is in the top ten clones. Sequencing input: blood buffy coat. These TCRs come from a woman between 18 and 69 years old with a cervical HPV16 infection that either progressed to CIN3+ or cleared (not recorded which).

The sequenced part of the CDR3 DNA is TGTGCCAGCAGCTTGGTTCTTCGACAGGTCAATCAGCCC. This codes for CASSLVLRQVNQP. The full CDR3 protein is CASSLVLRQVNQPQHF. The chain has TRBV5-4 and TRBJ1-5; TRBD1 might be the D (6 bases). The read finishes 3 residues shy of the CDR3 end, and the germline J gene is used to complete it. CDR1 and CDR2 (germline): SGHNT, YYREEE (reference sequence). The V and J ends lost 0 bases and 3 bases respectively, with 13 bases between them. The CDR3 length is 16 residues. The full variable domain, in which reference TRBV5-4 and TRBJ1-5 provide the parts outside the CDR3, is ETGVTQSPTHLIKTRGQQVTLRCSSQSGHNTVSWYQQALGQGPQFIFQYYREEENGRGNFPPRFSGLQFPNYSSELNVNALELDDSALYLCASSLVLRQVNQPQHFGDGTRLSIL.

About this clone: The read finishes 3 residues shy of the CDR3 end, and the germline J gene is used to complete it. The rearrangement joins TRBV10-3 to TRBJ2-7, with 13 bases aligning to TRBD2. The germline V gene has CDR1 ENHRY and CDR2 SYGVKD. The CDR3 totals 14 residues. Germline trimming cut 11 bases from V and 4 bases from J; bases unmatched to any gene: 8. CDR3 in amino acids: CAVGLAGVEYEQYF. The sequenced part of the CDR3 DNA is TGTGCCGTTGGACTAGCGGGAGTAGAGTACGAG.

Notes on this clone: The read gets to within 3 residues of the CDR3 end, and the germline J gene fills in the rest. This chain links TRBV6-2 or TRBV6-3 with TRBJ2-2; D ambiguous. The CDR3 runs 11 residues. Germline V gene sequence: CDR1 MNHEY, CDR2 SVGEGT. Trimming removed 2 bases at V and 7 bases at J, with 2 bases between. The CDR3 protein is CASSYRGELFF. The sequenced part of the CDR3 DNA is TGTGCCAGCAGTTACCGCGGGGAG.

Of note for this clone: Sequencing ends 3 residues short of the CDR3 end; the germline J gene provides the rest. The chain joins TRBV2 to TRBJ2-3; no firm D call. Germline lookup yields CDR1 SNHLY and CDR2 FYNNEI. Trimming took 5 bases from V and 2 from J, leaving 17 bases between them. The CDR3 contains 16 residues. CDR3 DNA, as far as it was read: TGTGCCAGCAGTCCTGGTCTACCAAGAGACACAGATACG. It translates to CASSPGLPRDTDT. In full, the CDR3 reads CASSPGLPRDTDTQYF.

A word on this clone: The CDR3 end is not reached by the read, which stops 3 residues before it; the germline J gene fills it in. The chain couples TRBV19 to TRBJ2-5; TRBD1 aligns across 10 bases. Germline lookup yields CDR1 LNHDA and CDR2 SQIVND (reference sequence). V lost 9 bases and J lost 7; bases outside the gene matches: 8. CDR3 size: 13 residues. CDR3 protein: CASTGTGVVTQYF. The CDR3 DNA, read in part, is TGTGCCAGCACCGGGACAGGGGTTGTGACC. Based on the CDR3 plus reference TRBV19 and TRBJ2-5, the full variable domain is DGGITQSPKYLFRKEGQNVTLSCEQNLNHDAMYWYRQDPGQGLRLIYYSQIVNDFQKGDIAEGYSVSREKKESFPLTVTSAQKNPTAFYLCASTGTGVVTQYFGPGTRLLVL.

Concerning this clone itself: The CDR3 is cut off 3 residues early in the read; its end comes from the germline J gene. The V call is TRBV11-3, the J call TRBJ2-1; TRBD2 matches at 7 bases. This CDR3 is built from 15 residues. Germline-derived CDR1 and CDR2 are SGHNT and YENEEA. V shed 5 bases, J shed 2 bases, and the junction held 6 bases outside the gene matches. CDR3 amino acids: CASSLTSATYNEQFF. The covered CDR3 bases are TGTGCCAGCAGCCTTACTAGCGCGACCTACAATGAG.

A word on this clone: The CDR3 end falls 3 residues outside the read, so it is completed with the germline J gene. This rearrangement joins TRBV30 to TRBJ2-7; 16 nucleotides agree with TRBD2. In germline, CDR1 is GTSNPN, CDR2 SVGIG (reference sequence). V lost 4 bases to trimming and J lost 2 bases; unmatched junction nucleotides: 2. This CDR3 is 15 amino acids long. The CDR3 loop reads CAWTGTSGRAYEQYF. The sequenced CDR3 bases are TGTGCCTGGACAGGGACTAGCGGGAGGGCCTACGAG.

For this clone: The read stops 3 residues short of the end of the CDR3; the missing end is completed from the germline J gene. V gene TRBV2 combines with J gene TRBJ1-6; D unclear. The CDR3 has 14 residues. Germline V gene sequence: CDR1 SNHLY, CDR2 FYNNEI. Deletions cut 7 bases from V and 7 bases from J, with 14 bases between. The CDR3 is CASTFRIGNSPLHF. The sequenced part of the CDR3 DNA is TGTGCCAGCACTTTCCGGATAGGGAATTCACCC. The full variable domain, in which reference TRBV2 and TRBJ1-6 provide the parts outside the CDR3, is EPEVTQTPSHQVTQMGQEVILRCVPISNHLYFYWYRQILGQKVEFLVSFYNNEISEKSEIFDDQFSVERPDGSNFTLKIRSTKLEDSAMYFCASTFRIGNSPLHFGNGTRLTVT.

As to this clone: The read finishes 3 residues shy of the CDR3 end, and the germline J gene is used to complete it. The chain carries TRBV5-1 and TRBJ2-7; no reliable D call. Looked up from germline, CDR1 is SGHRS and CDR2 is YFSETQ. The CDR3 sequence is 13 residues long. Trimming removed 0 bases from V and 0 bases from J, with 4 bases in between. CDR3 sequence: CASSLAPSYEQYF. CDR3 DNA (partial): TGCGCCAGCAGCTTGGCTCCCTCCTACGAG.

Turning to this clone: The read finishes 3 residues shy of the CDR3 end, and the germline J gene is used to complete it. The J gene is TRBJ1-2, the V gene TRBV2, with D maybe TRBD1 (5 bases). Trimming pared 6 bases from V and 4 bases from J, leaving 9 bases between. This CDR3 region has 12 residues. Per germline, CDR1 SNHLY and CDR2 FYNNEI. The covered CDR3 bases are TGTGCCAGCAGACAGGTCCCCTATGGC. Residues: CASRQVPYG. The full-length CDR3 reads as CASRQVPYGYTF.

With respect to this clone: Its ends do not fully match the called genes, so a read error is possible. The missing CDR3 end, 3 residues past where the read stops, is filled in from the germline J gene. The sample contains more than one DNA sequence encoding this CDR3. The chain employs TRBV29-1 and TRBJ1-3; 11 nucleotides match TRBD1. Germline values: CDR1 SQVTM, CDR2 ANQGSEA. This CDR3 region has 14 residues. CDR3 DNA (partial): TGCAGCGTCGCAAGGACAGGGGGCGGGGACACG. Translated: CSVARTGGGDT. The entire CDR3 reads CSVARTGGGDTIYF. Looking up the rest from reference TRBV29-1 and TRBJ1-3 gives the full variable domain: SAVISQKPSRDICQRGTSLTIQCQVDSQVTMMFWYRQQPGQSLTLIATANQGSEATYESGFVIDKFPISRPNLTFSTLTVSNMSPEDSSIYLCSVARTGGGDTIYFGEGSWLTVV.

Judged by frequency, this clone is medium-sized. The read ends 3 residues early relative to the CDR3; the germline J gene fills the gap. J is TRBJ1-5 and V is TRBV20-1, with D perhaps matching TRBD1 (6 bases). CDR1 is DFQATT and CDR2 is SNEGSKA in the germline V gene (reference sequence). This CDR3 contains 11 residues. Partial CDR3 DNA: TGCAGTGCTCAATTACAGGGACCC. Translated, it gives CSAQLQGP. The entire CDR3 protein reads CSAQLQGPQHF.

With regard to this clone: From the germline J gene comes the end of the CDR3, since the read stops 3 residues before it. V is TRBV6-4 and J is TRBJ2-1; the D is unclear. V lost 3 bases to trimming and J lost 2 bases, with 11 bases between them. The CDR3 spans 15 residues. The germline CDR1 and CDR2 sequences are MRHNA and SNTAGT. The CDR3 protein is CASSDTYRPYNEQFF. Incomplete CDR3 DNA: TGTGCCAGCAGTGATACTTATCGCCCCTACAATGAG.

A note on this clone: The read terminates 3 residues ahead of where the CDR3 ends, so the germline J gene completes it. This chain uses TRBV20-1 with TRBJ2-3, with a possible D match to TRBD2 (6 bases). Trimming removed 6 bases from V and 7 bases from J, with 23 bases in between. Per germline, CDR1 DFQATT and CDR2 SNEGSKA (reference sequence). The CDR3 loop spans 15 amino acids. The part of the CDR3 DNA that was read is TGCAGTGCCTCGCTAGCCGGAGGGCCGGTACATACG. Its translation: CSASLAGGPVHT. The full CDR3 sequence reads CSASLAGGPVHTQYF.

As concerns this clone: Coverage ceases 3 residues before the CDR3 finishes, and the germline J gene fills in the end. The chain joins TRBV11-2 to TRBJ2-1, with TRBD2 matching 8 bases. The CDR3 length is 14 residues. The junction had 6 bases not matched to a gene; V was cut back by 5 bases and J by 6 bases. CDR1 SGHAT and CDR2 FQNNGV come from the germline V gene. The CDR3 region is CASSRRTSSNEQFF. CDR3 DNA, as far as it was read: TGTGCCAGCAGCCGACGGACTAGCTCCAATGAG.

Comment on this clone: Read data end 3 residues before the CDR3 end; the end is taken from the germline J gene. This chain uses TRBV7-6 with TRBJ1-1; D ambiguous. This CDR3 comprises 15 residues. CDR1 and CDR2 (germline): SGHVS, FNYEAQ. The CDR3 sequence is CASSLRQESSDTAFF. Partial CDR3 DNA: TGTGCCAGCAGCTTAAGGCAGGAATCCTCAGATACG.

CDR3 DNA, as far as it was read: TGCAGCGTTGGAGACGTATTTCGTGACAGTACA. Protein: CSVGDVFRDST. The entire CDR3 sequence reads CSVGDVFRDSTAFF. V gene TRBV29-1 combines with J gene TRBJ1-1; D is perhaps TRBD1 (5 bases). The CDR3 end falls 3 residues outside the read, so it is completed with the germline J gene. The CDR3 loop spans 14 amino acids. Germline V CDR1 and CDR2: SQVTM, ANQGSEA. Supplemented by reference TRBV29-1 and TRBJ1-1, the full variable domain reads SAVISQKPSRDICQRGTSLTIQCQVDSQVTMMFWYRQQPGQSLTLIATANQGSEATYESGFVIDKFPISRPNLTFSTLTVSNMSPEDSSIYLCSVGDVFRDSTAFFGQGTRLTVV.